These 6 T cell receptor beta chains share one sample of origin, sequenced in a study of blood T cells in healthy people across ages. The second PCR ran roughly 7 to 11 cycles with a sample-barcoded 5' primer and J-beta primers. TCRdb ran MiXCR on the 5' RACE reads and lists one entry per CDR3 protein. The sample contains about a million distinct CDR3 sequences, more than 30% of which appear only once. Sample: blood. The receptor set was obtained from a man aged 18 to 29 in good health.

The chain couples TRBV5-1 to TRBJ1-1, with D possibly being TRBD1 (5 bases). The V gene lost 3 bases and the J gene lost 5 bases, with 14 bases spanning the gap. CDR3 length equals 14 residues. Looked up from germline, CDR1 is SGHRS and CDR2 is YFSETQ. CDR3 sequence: CASSSRGGMTEAFF. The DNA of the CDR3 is TGCGCCAGCAGCTCGCGTGGGGGGATGACTGAAGCTTTCTTT.

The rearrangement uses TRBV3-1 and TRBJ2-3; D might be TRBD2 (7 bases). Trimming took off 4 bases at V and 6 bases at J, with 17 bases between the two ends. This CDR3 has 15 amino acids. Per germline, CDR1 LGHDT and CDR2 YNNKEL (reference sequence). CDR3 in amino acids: CASSRDGGPWDTQYF. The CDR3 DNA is TGTGCCAGCAGCCGGGACGGGGGGCCATGGGATACGCAGTATTTT.

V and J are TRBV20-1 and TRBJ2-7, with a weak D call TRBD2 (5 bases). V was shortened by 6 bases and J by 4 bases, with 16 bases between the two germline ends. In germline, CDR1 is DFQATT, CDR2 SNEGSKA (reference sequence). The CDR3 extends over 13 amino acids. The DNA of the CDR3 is TGCAGTGCCACAACCCTGGGAGCTTACGAGCAGTACTTC. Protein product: CSATTLGAYEQYF.

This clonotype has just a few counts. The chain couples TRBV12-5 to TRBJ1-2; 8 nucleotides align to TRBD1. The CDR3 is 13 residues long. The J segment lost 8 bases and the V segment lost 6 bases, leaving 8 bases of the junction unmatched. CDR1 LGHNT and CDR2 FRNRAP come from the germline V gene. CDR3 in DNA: TGTGCTAGTGGCCGCGACAGGGGAGGGGGCTACACCTTC. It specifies CASGRDRGGGYTF. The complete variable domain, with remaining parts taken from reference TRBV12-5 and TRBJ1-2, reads DARVTQTPRHKVTEMGQEVTMRCQPILGHNTVFWYRQTMMQGLELLAYFRNRAPLDDSGMPKDRFSAEMPDATLATLKIQPSEPRDSAVYFCASGRDRGGGYTFGSGTRLTVV.

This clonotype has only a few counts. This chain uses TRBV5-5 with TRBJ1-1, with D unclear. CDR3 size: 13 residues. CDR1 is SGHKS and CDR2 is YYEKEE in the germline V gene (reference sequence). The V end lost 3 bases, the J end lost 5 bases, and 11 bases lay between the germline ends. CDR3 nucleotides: TGTGCCAGCAGCTCCTCCCCGGGGACTGAAGCTTTCTTT. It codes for CASSSSPGTEAFF.

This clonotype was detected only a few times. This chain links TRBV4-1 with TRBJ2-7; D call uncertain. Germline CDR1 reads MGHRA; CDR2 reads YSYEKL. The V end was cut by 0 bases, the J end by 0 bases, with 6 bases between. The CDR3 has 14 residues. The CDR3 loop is CASSQDVNSYEQYF. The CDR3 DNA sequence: TGCGCCAGCAGCCAAGATGTGAACTCCTACGAGCAGTACTTC.